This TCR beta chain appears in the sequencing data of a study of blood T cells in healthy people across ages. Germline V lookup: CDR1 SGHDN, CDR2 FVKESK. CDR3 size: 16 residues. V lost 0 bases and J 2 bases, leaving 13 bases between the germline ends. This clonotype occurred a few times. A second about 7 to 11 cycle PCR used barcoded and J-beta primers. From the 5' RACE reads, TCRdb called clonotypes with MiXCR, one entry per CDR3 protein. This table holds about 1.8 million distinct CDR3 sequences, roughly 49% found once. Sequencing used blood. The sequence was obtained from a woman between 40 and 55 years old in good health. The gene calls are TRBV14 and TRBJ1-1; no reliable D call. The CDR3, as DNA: TGTGCCAGCAGCCAAGATGTGCGGAAAGGAAACACTGAAGCTTTCTTT. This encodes CASSQDVRKGNTEAFF. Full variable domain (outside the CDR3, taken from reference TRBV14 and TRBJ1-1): EAGVTQFPSHSVIEKGQTVTLRCDPISGHDNLYWYRRVMGKEIKFLLHFVKESKQDESGMPNNRFLAERTGGTYSTLKVQPAELEDSGVYFCASSQDVRKGNTEAFFGQGTRLTVV.